This T cell receptor beta chain was recovered during a study of T cells in Graves' hyperthyroidism and ophthalmopathy. This clonotype was found a few times. This CDR3 is built from 17 residues. Germline loops: CDR1 KGHSH, CDR2 LQKENI. The ends lost 1 base at V and 4 bases at J; junction bases unmatched: 12. RNA transcripts were the template for amplifying TCR beta CDR3 regions. The HTBI primer set was used in a first-round RT-PCR of the TCR CDR3. TCRdb processed the multiplex PCR reads anew with MiXCR; each CDR3 protein has one entry. The sample lists 730,000 or so distinct CDR3 sequences, 15% to 20% occurring once.

The sequence derives from a woman aged 50 to 65 with Graves' hyperthyroidism that later progressed to Graves' ophthalmopathy. Sequencing used blood. The V call is TRBV18, the J call TRBJ1-2; TRBD1 aligns across 7 bases. The CDR3 sequence is CASSPLVSGQAAYGYTF. CDR3 in DNA: TGTGCCAGCTCACCACTCGTCTCAGGACAGGCGGCCTATGGCTACACCTTC.